The 22 T cell receptor beta chains presented below share a single source sample, sequenced in a study of T cell clonality in common variable immunodeficiency. Overall study findings and caveats: Reportedly, TCR beta sequences from common variable immunodeficiency showed fewer deletions and N-nucleotide insertions.

Sequencing used immunoSEQ multiplex PCR; TCRdb keeps in-frame clones, though not all of them. The sample is made up of some 14,000 clones, none counted only once. Their antigens are not known. Sequencing was performed on peripheral blood mononuclear cells. Receptors were obtained from a human donor with common variable immunodeficiency.

By share, this clone ranks as medium-sized (0.01 to 0.1%). The CDR3 goes on 3 residues after the read ends, and that part is filled in from the germline J gene. This chain joins TRBV20-1 and TRBJ1-1, with 7 bases that match TRBD1. With V trimmed by 6 bases and J by 4 bases, 8 bases remained unmatched. Germline CDR1 reads DFQATT; CDR2 reads SNEGSKA (reference sequence). This CDR3 spans 13 amino acids. The CDR3 is CSAQRGRVTEAFF. The CDR3 DNA, read in part, is TGCAGTGCCCAAAGGGGGCGCGTCACTGAA.

Points on this clone: The read comes to an end 3 residues before the CDR3 does, leaving the germline J gene to fill in the end. V and J are TRBV19 and TRBJ2-5; 12 nucleotides line up with TRBD1. CDR3 length: 16 amino acids. The germline gives CDR1 LNHDA, CDR2 SQIVND (reference sequence). Unmatched junction bases numbered 8, after V lost 4 bases and J lost 5 bases. The CDR3 loop is CASSSTPGQGAETQYF. CDR3 bases read: TGTGCCAGTAGTAGCACACCGGGACAGGGGGCTGAGACC. The full variable domain, with the rest looked up from reference TRBV19 and TRBJ2-5, is DGGITQSPKYLFRKEGQNVTLSCEQNLNHDAMYWYRQDPGQGLRLIYYSQIVNDFQKGDIAEGYSVSREKKESFPLTVTSAQKNPTAFYLCASSSTPGQGAETQYFGPGTRLLVL.

This clone was found many times. Coverage ceases 3 residues before the CDR3 finishes, and the germline J gene fills in the end. The chain joins TRBV7-9 to TRBJ1-1; 7 bases are shared with TRBD1. Losses at the gene ends were 5 bases for V and 2 bases for J; bases not matched to a gene: 5. The CDR3 spans 14 residues. Germline values: CDR1 SEHNR, CDR2 FQNEAQ (reference sequence). The covered CDR3 bases are TGTGCCAGCAGCGTTTGGACAGGAAACACTGAA. Residues: CASSVWTGNTE. The whole CDR3 region reads CASSVWTGNTEAFF.

A word on this clone: The read stops 3 residues short of the end of the CDR3; the missing end is completed from the germline J gene. The rearrangement links TRBV18 to TRBJ2-2, with 7 bases fitting TRBD1. The J segment lost 1 base and the V segment lost 2 bases, leaving 4 bases of the junction unmatched. This CDR3 spans 16 amino acids. In germline, CDR1 is KGHSH, CDR2 LQKENI. The CDR3 here is CASSPRTGMNTGELFF. CDR3 bases read: TGTGCCAGCTCACCAAGGACAGGCATGAACACCGGGGAG.

In this sample, this clone is medium-sized. Read sequence stops 3 residues before the CDR3 end, and the germline J gene provides the missing end. The gene calls are TRBV5-1 and TRBJ2-7; 14 bases match TRBD2. J gave up 3 bases and V 3 bases, and 2 bases lay outside the gene matches. CDR3 size: 15 residues. CDR1 is SGHRS, CDR2 YFSETQ, per germline. CDR3 bases read: TGCGCCAGCAGCTCTGGACTAGCGGGAGGCTACGAG. This codes for CASSSGLAGGYE. The whole CDR3 region reads CASSSGLAGGYEQYF.

By its share, this clone is medium-sized. Read sequence stops 3 residues before the CDR3 end, and the germline J gene provides the missing end. The chain uses TRBV29-1 and TRBJ1-2; D uncertain. V gave up 6 bases and J gave up 0 bases, with 8 bases separating them. The CDR3 is 12 amino acids. CDR1 is SQVTM, CDR2 ANQGSEA, per germline. The CDR3 loop is CSVETPNYGYTF. The covered CDR3 bases are TGCAGCGTGGAAACACCTAACTATGGC. The full variable domain, its missing parts supplied by reference TRBV29-1 and TRBJ1-2, is SAVISQKPSRDICQRGTSLTIQCQVDSQVTMMFWYRQQPGQSLTLIATANQGSEATYESGFVIDKFPISRPNLTFSTLTVSNMSPEDSSIYLCSVETPNYGYTFGSGTRLTVV.

This clone is medium-sized (0.01 to 0.1%) within its sample. Read coverage stops 3 residues before the CDR3 terminus; the germline J gene supplies the remainder. The V gene is TRBV4-1, the J gene TRBJ2-7, with 9 bases that match TRBD2. Germline-derived CDR1 and CDR2 are MGHRA and YSYEKL. V gave up 1 base and J gave up 2 bases; unmatched junction bases: 6. This CDR3 is 16 amino acids long. The sequenced CDR3 bases are TGCGCCAGCAGCCAAGGGGGGGAGCGGGGGGCCTACGAG. Translated, it gives CASSQGGERGAYE. The whole CDR3 reads CASSQGGERGAYEQYF.

Regarding this clone: With the read ending 3 residues before the CDR3 end, the germline J gene is used to fill in that end. The chain carries TRBV7-9 and TRBJ2-1; a weak D match, TRBD2 (5 bases). Germline-derived CDR1 and CDR2 are SEHNR and FQNEAQ (reference sequence). This CDR3 spans 14 amino acids. V lost 5 bases, J lost 3 bases, and 11 bases lay in between. CDR3 sequence: CASSPDGVYNEQFF. CDR3 DNA (partial): TGTGCCAGCAGCCCAGACGGGGTCTACAATGAG.

This clone came up a few times. Partial CDR3 DNA: TGTGCCAGCAGTGCTCAGGGGGGTTGGGATACG. The encoded protein is CASSAQGGWDT. The full CDR3 protein reads CASSAQGGWDTQYF. The chain carries TRBV6-1 and TRBJ2-3; TRBD1 might be the D (7 bases). The sequenced fragment ends 3 residues before the CDR3 boundary, so the rest is inferred from the germline J gene. Trimming shortened V by 4 bases and J by 6 bases, and 14 bases separated the two germline ends. Germline-derived CDR1 and CDR2 are MNHNS and SASEGT. CDR3 size: 14 residues.

A note on this clone: The read ends 3 residues early relative to the CDR3; the germline J gene fills the gap. The rearrangement joins TRBV19 to TRBJ1-1; D is unclear. CDR3 size: 12 residues. Trimming stripped 3 bases from V and 4 bases from J, with 6 bases between. From germline, CDR1 is LNHDA and CDR2 SQIVND (reference sequence). The DNA read from the CDR3 is TGTGCCAGTAGTATGGCGGCCACTGAA. This gives the protein CASSMAATE. The whole CDR3 sequence reads CASSMAATEAFF.

This clone was recorded a few times. The read halts 3 residues ahead of the CDR3 end, with the missing end drawn from the germline J gene. This chain connects TRBV5-1 to TRBJ2-1; no clear D. Trimming cost V 0 bases and J 3 bases, with 10 bases left between them. Germline CDR1 SGHRS, CDR2 YFSETQ. This CDR3 region has 15 residues. The CDR3 is CASSLDLVGYNEQFF. CDR3 DNA (partial): TGCGCCAGCAGCTTGGACCTGGTCGGCTACAATGAG.

In this sample, this clone turned up a few times. Read data end 3 residues before the CDR3 end; the end is taken from the germline J gene. The V gene is TRBV18, the J gene TRBJ1-3; TRBD1 might be the D (5 bases). This CDR3 comprises 14 residues. Germline lookup yields CDR1 KGHSH and CDR2 LQKENI. The germline V and J ends were trimmed by 3 bases and 1 base, with 7 bases remaining between them. The DNA read from the CDR3 is TGTGCCAGCTCACCTGGGACTTCTGGAAACACC. Translating gives CASSPGTSGNT. From start to end, the CDR3 is CASSPGTSGNTIYF.

This clone was found a few times. The read falls 3 residues short of the CDR3 end, and the missing part is taken from the germline J gene. The chain combines TRBV18 with TRBJ1-3; D may be TRBD1 (5 bases). The CDR3 extends over 17 amino acids. Germline CDR1 KGHSH, CDR2 LQKENI. Trimming left V 2 bases short and J 2 bases short, with 16 bases between. The CDR3 protein is CASSPFPPGSPGNTIYF. The CDR3 bases that were read are TGTGCCAGCTCACCATTCCCTCCAGGGAGCCCTGGAAACACC.

As regards this clone: The read ends 3 residues shy of where the CDR3 ends; the end is completed using the germline J gene. The chain uses TRBV5-1 and TRBJ2-7; D perhaps matches TRBD1 (5 bases). CDR1 is SGHRS, CDR2 YFSETQ, per germline. This CDR3 region has 15 residues. The ends were cut back, 4 bases at V and 0 bases at J, with 14 bases in the middle. The CDR3 loop reads CASSPPSGLSYEQYF. CDR3 DNA, as far as it was read: TGCGCCAGCAGCCCACCCTCAGGGCTCTCCTACGAG.

Turning to this clone: From the germline J gene comes the end of the CDR3, since the read stops 3 residues before it. The V and J genes are TRBV18 and TRBJ1-6, with TRBD1 matching over 10 bases. The CDR3 has 15 amino acids. Germline V gives CDR1 KGHSH, CDR2 LQKENI. Unmatched junction bases numbered 4, after V lost 4 bases and J lost 7 bases. CDR3 DNA (partial): TGTGCCAGCTCACAACGGGGACAGGGGAATTCACCC. It encodes CASSQRGQGNSP. The CDR3, in full, reads CASSQRGQGNSPLHF. The full variable domain, in which reference TRBV18 and TRBJ1-6 provide the parts outside the CDR3, is NAGVMQNPRHLVRRRGQEARLRCSPMKGHSHVYWYRQLPEEGLKFMVYLQKENIIDESGMPKERFSAEFPKEGPSILRIQQVVRGDSAAYFCASSQRGQGNSPLHFGNGTRLTVT.

In its sample, this clone was seen a few times. The missing CDR3 end, 3 residues past where the read stops, is filled in from the germline J gene. This chain connects TRBV5-1 to TRBJ2-7, with D perhaps matching TRBD1 (6 bases). The CDR3 totals 12 residues. The V gene's germline CDR1 is SGHRS and CDR2 YFSETQ. Trimming pared 4 bases from V and 5 bases from J, leaving 10 bases between. CDR3 DNA (partial): TGCGCCAGCAGCCCCCACAGGGACGAG. It is translated as CASSPHRDE. The CDR3, in full, reads CASSPHRDEQYF.

The sample holds a few counts of this clone. The sequence runs out 3 residues before the end of the CDR3; the remainder is reconstructed from the germline J gene. The genes are TRBV19 and TRBJ1-2; TRBD1 might be the D (5 bases). This CDR3 is 14 amino acids long. The V and J ends lost 1 base and 1 base respectively, with 7 bases between them. CDR1 is LNHDA, CDR2 SQIVND, per germline (reference sequence). CDR3 DNA (partial): TGTGCCAGTAGTATAGGACAGAGTAACTATGGC. It is translated as CASSIGQSNYG. The whole CDR3 sequence is CASSIGQSNYGYTF.

This clone was recorded a few times. From the germline J gene comes the end of the CDR3, since the read stops 3 residues before it. The chain has TRBV6-1 and TRBJ2-5, with 7 positions matching TRBD2. Germline trimming cut 4 bases from V and 5 bases from J; bases unmatched to any gene: 13. CDR1 MNHNS and CDR2 SASEGT come from the germline V gene. This CDR3 is built from 16 residues. The sequenced part of the CDR3 DNA is TGTGCCAGCAGTGCCCTCGGGGGGAACCTCGGGGAGACC. This sequence encodes CASSALGGNLGET. The entire CDR3 is CASSALGGNLGETQYF.

Concerning this clone itself: Sequencing ends 3 residues short of the CDR3 end; the germline J gene provides the rest. The chain has TRBV7-9 and TRBJ1-5; the D gene is possibly TRBD1 (6 bases). This CDR3 is built from 15 residues. The germline gives CDR1 SEHNR, CDR2 FQNEAQ (reference sequence). V was trimmed by 5 bases and J by 3 bases, leaving 14 bases between them. The CDR3 bases that were read are TGTGCCAGCAGCCCCCCCGGACAGATCAATCAGCCC. It encodes CASSPPGQINQP. The whole CDR3 reads CASSPPGQINQPQHF.

This clone occurred a few times. Relative to the germline gene, one junction end is altered; a read error may explain this. Partial CDR3 DNA: TGTTCCAGCAGCGGACTAGTCGGCGAG. Translated, it gives CSSSGLVGE. The whole CDR3 sequence reads CSSSGLVGEQYF. This chain links TRBV7-9 with TRBJ2-7; 7 bases align to TRBD2. Coverage ceases 3 residues before the CDR3 finishes, and the germline J gene fills in the end. The CDR3 contains 12 residues. Germline CDR1 SEHNR, CDR2 FQNEAQ (reference sequence).

The table lists this clone with a few counts. Read sequence stops 3 residues before the CDR3 end, and the germline J gene provides the missing end. The V call is TRBV6-1, the J call TRBJ2-7, with 10 bases that match TRBD2. Germline V gene lookup returns CDR1 MNHNS and CDR2 SASEGT. The junction had 7 bases not matched to a gene; V was cut back by 2 bases and J by 6 bases. This CDR3 is built from 15 residues. The CDR3 is CASSESASGSLEQYF. CDR3 bases read: TGTGCCAGCAGTGAATCGGCTAGCGGGAGTCTCGAG.

This clone came up a few times. The missing CDR3 end, 3 residues past where the read stops, is filled in from the germline J gene. This chain connects TRBV18 to TRBJ2-7; 7 bases agree with TRBD1. Per the germline V gene, CDR1 is KGHSH and CDR2 is LQKENI. V dropped 5 bases and J dropped 0; count of bases not matched to a gene: 4. The CDR3 runs 14 residues. This CDR3 reads CASSKGDSSYEQYF. The CDR3 bases that were read are TGTGCCAGCTCAAAGGGGGACAGCTCCTACGAG.